One sample yielded the 17 T cell receptor beta chains listed below, sequenced in a study of cytomegalovirus exposure and HLA in healthy donors. The PCR ran on 60 Vbeta and 13 Jbeta primers. Measured with immunoSEQ multiplex PCR; TCRdb has only the in-frame clones, and not every one. In the table there are approximately 110,000 clones, over 70% of which are singletons. The material sequenced was PBMCs. The receptors originated from a woman between 40 and 55 years old in good health and CMV-seronegative.

The DNA for the CDR3 is TGTGCCAGCAGCTTGTCGGGCAATCAGCCCCAGCATTTT. Translation: CASSLSGNQPQHF. J is TRBJ1-5 and V is TRBV11-1; D remains ambiguous. This CDR3 comprises 13 residues. V was clipped by 3 bases and J by 2 bases, with 5 bases between them. The germline gives CDR1 SGHAT, CDR2 FQDESV (reference sequence).

This chain links TRBV18 with TRBJ1-6; tentatively, D is TRBD1 (6 bases). V lost 1 base and J 9 bases, leaving 22 bases between the germline ends. The length of the CDR3 is 18 residues. The germline V gene encodes CDR1 KGHSH and CDR2 LQKENI. The CDR3 spells CASSPLASGPGGASPLHF. CDR3 coding DNA: TGTGCCAGCTCACCACTGGCCTCAGGTCCGGGGGGCGCTTCACCCCTCCACTTT.

The J gene is TRBJ2-1, the V gene TRBV5-6; no definite D call. Germline CDR1 and CDR2: SGHDT and YYEEEE. The V end was cut by 4 bases, the J end by 10 bases, with 9 bases between. The CDR3 contains 11 residues. The chain's CDR3 is CASSGRREQFF. The CDR3 nucleotides are TGTGCCAGCAGCGGAAGGCGGGAGCAGTTCTTC.

DNA for the CDR3: TGTGCCAGCAGACGGGAGCTTGCCGGGGAGCTGTTTTTT. It yields the protein CASRRELAGELFF. The chain employs TRBV5-8 and TRBJ2-2; a weak D match, TRBD2 (6 bases). V was pared by 5 bases and J by 6 bases, with 11 bases between. The germline CDR1 and CDR2 sequences are SGHTS and YDEGEE. The CDR3 is 13 amino acids.

J is TRBJ2-7 and V is TRBV7-2, with D possibly matching TRBD1 (6 bases). V was pared by 4 bases and J by 3 bases, with 13 bases between. The germline gives CDR1 SGHTA, CDR2 FQGNSA. The CDR3 runs 14 residues. CDR3 sequence reads: CASSSFRGGYEQYF. The CDR3, as DNA: TGTGCCAGCAGCTCGTTCAGGGGTGGCTACGAGCAGTACTTC.

V is TRBV18 and J is TRBJ2-3, with 8 bases identical to TRBD2. Germline CDR1 is KGHSH and CDR2 is LQKENI. After removal of 1 base from V and 0 bases from J, the junction contained 3 bases not matched to a gene. The CDR3 is 16 residues long. In nucleotides, the CDR3 is TGTGCCAGCTCACCACAGAGCGGGGGAAGCACAGATACGCAGTATTTT. Amino acid sequence: CASSPQSGGSTDTQYF.

This chain links TRBV7-9 with TRBJ1-1; tentative D call: TRBD1 (5 bases). This CDR3 has 15 amino acids. Deletions cut 4 bases from V and 7 bases from J, with 19 bases between. Germline CDR1 SEHNR, CDR2 FQNEAQ (reference sequence). The CDR3 spells CASSSPTALIHEAFF. CDR3 in DNA: TGTGCCAGCAGCTCGCCGACAGCTCTTATACATGAAGCTTTCTTT. Complete variable domain (other parts from reference TRBV7-9 and TRBJ1-1): DTGVSQNPRHKITKRGQNVTFRCDPISEHNRLYWYRQTLGQGPEFLTYFQNEAQLEKSRLLSDRFSAERPKGSFSTLEIQRTEQGDSAMYLCASSSPTALIHEAFFGQGTRLTVV.

This clone appeared a single time. The chain has TRBV27 and TRBJ2-7, with 7 bases lining up with TRBD2. Germline lookup yields CDR1 MNHEY and CDR2 SMNVEV (reference sequence). The J segment lost 6 bases and the V segment lost 3 bases, leaving 11 bases of the junction unmatched. The CDR3 totals 15 residues. The CDR3 DNA sequence: TGTGCCAGCAGTTTTGGTCGGGACGGCGGGGGCGAGCAGTACTTC. This gives the protein CASSFGRDGGGEQYF.

The table lists this clone with a few counts. The chain has TRBV2 and TRBJ2-3; TRBD2 is a possible D gene (6 bases). Trimming took 7 bases from V and 4 from J, leaving 12 bases between them. This CDR3 contains 13 residues. CDR1 and CDR2 (germline): SNHLY, FYNNEI. The CDR3 here is CASNPTSADTQYF. As DNA, the CDR3 is TGTGCCAGCAATCCGACTAGTGCAGATACGCAGTATTTT.

This sequence joins TRBV28 and TRBJ2-5; TRBD1 agrees at 8 bases. Germline lookup yields CDR1 MDHEN and CDR2 SYDVKM. The CDR3 totals 16 residues. Trimming at V came to 3 bases and at J to 4 bases, leaving 10 bases not matched to a gene. The CDR3 loop is CASSFRGGQGGETQYF. The CDR3 coding sequence is TGTGCCAGCAGTTTTCGTGGAGGACAGGGTGGAGAGACCCAGTACTTC.

In nucleotides, the CDR3 is TGTGCCAGCAGCGTAGAGGCAGGGGGCGCGGAGACCCAGTACTTC. Amino acid sequence: CASSVEAGGAETQYF. The V and J genes are TRBV9 and TRBJ2-5, with TRBD1 matching over 8 bases. With 0 bases clipped from V and 5 bases from J, the junction kept 6 bases outside the gene matches. Per germline, CDR1 SGDLS and CDR2 YYNGEE. This CDR3 spans 15 amino acids.

The chain combines TRBV5-4 with TRBJ2-3, with D perhaps matching TRBD1 (5 bases). Trimming stripped 0 bases from V and 2 bases from J, with 7 bases between. Germline CDR1 SGHNT, CDR2 YYREEE (reference sequence). The CDR3 has 14 amino acids. The CDR3 DNA is TGTGCCAGCAGCTTGGCAGGGTACACAGATACGCAGTATTTT. Translated: CASSLAGYTDTQYF.

The CDR3 spells CASSLLGGNEQFF. In DNA, the CDR3 is TGCGCCAGCAGCCTACTCGGGGGCAATGAGCAGTTCTTC. V is TRBV5-1 and J is TRBJ2-1; maybe TRBD2 (6 bases). Between the trimmed V and J ends, which lost 4 bases and 6 bases, there was a span of 11 bases. The germline V gene encodes CDR1 SGHRS and CDR2 YFSETQ. The CDR3 covers 13 residues.

DNA of the CDR3: TGTGCCAGCAGCAAGCGGGAAGATGCCTACGAGCAGTACTTC. Its protein is CASSKREDAYEQYF. The J gene is TRBJ2-7, the V gene TRBV21-1; the table assigns TRBD2, which was not confirmed against the DNA. TRBV21-1 is described as a pseudogene. The CDR3 length is 14 residues.

On this clone itself: Sequence at one end of the junction differs from germline and may be a read error. The chain uses TRBV2 and TRBJ2-7; TRBD1 aligns across 8 bases. The CDR3 extends over 10 amino acids. Germline assignment: CDR1 SNHLY and CDR2 FYNNEI. The CDR3 DNA reads TGTGCCAGCAGTGGGACAGGGCGACACTTC. This sequence encodes CASSGTGRHF.

V usage is TRBV19 and J usage is TRBJ2-1; D might be TRBD1 (6 bases). CDR1 is LNHDA and CDR2 is SQIVND in the germline V gene (reference sequence). V was cut by 3 bases and J by 7 bases, with 10 bases left in between. The CDR3 has 13 amino acids. The CDR3 spells CASSMNRVNEQFF. As DNA, the CDR3 is TGTGCCAGTAGTATGAACAGGGTAAATGAGCAGTTCTTC. The full variable domain, rest sourced from reference TRBV19 and TRBJ2-1, is DGGITQSPKYLFRKEGQNVTLSCEQNLNHDAMYWYRQDPGQGLRLIYYSQIVNDFQKGDIAEGYSVSREKKESFPLTVTSAQKNPTAFYLCASSMNRVNEQFFGPGTRLTVL.

This sequence joins TRBV7-8 and TRBJ2-1; weak D call: TRBD2 (6 bases). The germline V gene encodes CDR1 SGHVS and CDR2 FQNEAQ. The CDR3 contains 14 residues. Trimming pared 7 bases from V and 4 bases from J, leaving 14 bases between. CDR3 protein: CASTLSGVYNEQFF. The DNA of the CDR3 is TGTGCCAGCACCCTATCGGGGGTATACAATGAGCAGTTCTTC.